What follows describes a single T cell receptor beta chain. The antigen is unknown. Repertoires were generated with immunoSEQ multiplex PCR, while TCRdb's copy carries only in-frame clones and drops some. The sample contains about 11,000 clones, approximately 85% of which appear only once. This sample is part of a study of a mutant IDH1 vaccine in newly diagnosed glioma. Time point noted: week 47, end of study. It was 300 ug of mutant IDH1 20-mer peptide that made up each vaccine dose, given with topical imiquimod. The TCR was taken from a young man with glioma. The material sequenced was PBMCs, taken from a glioma patient whose treatment included an IDH1 peptide vaccine.

CDR3 residues: CASSPLASTDTQYF. DNA of the CDR3: TGTGCCAGCTCACCTTTAGCATCCACAGATACGCAGTATTTT. The chain employs TRBV18 and TRBJ2-3; D unclear. Germline V gene data show CDR1 as KGHSH and CDR2 as LQKENI. This CDR3 contains 14 residues. Trimming left V 3 bases short and J 2 bases short, with 9 bases between.